These 27 T cell receptor beta chains were sequenced from one sample in a study of blood T cell repertoires in COVID-19 (TCRdb year 2020). Library generation was performed with the immunoSEQ multiplex PCR assay. This immuneACCESS table, as held by TCRdb, lists in-frame sequences with V and J called but not all clones. Of the missing ones, under half trace to an unresolved V gene in checked studies; the others have no known cause. Across this sample there are 150,000 to 200,000 clones, with more than 70% seen only once. The ten biggest clones cover roughly 2% of the sample. The specimen was peripheral blood. The source is a man aged 45-65 years who had recovered from COVID-19.

The V gene is TRBV2, the J gene TRBJ2-2, with 10 bases identical to TRBD1. Trimming at V came to 3 bases and at J to 4 bases, leaving 11 bases not matched to a gene. The CDR3 is 18 residues long. CDR1 and CDR2 (germline): SNHLY, FYNNEI. The CDR3 sequence is CASSERDRGLVVTGELFF. CDR3 DNA sequence: TGTGCCAGCAGTGAGCGGGACAGGGGTTTAGTGGTCACCGGGGAGCTGTTTTTT.

The chain joins TRBV10-1 to TRBJ1-1; perhaps TRBD1 as D (5 bases). Germline CDR1 reads WNHNN; CDR2 reads SYGVQD (reference sequence). The V gene lost 5 bases and the J gene lost 1 base, with 8 bases spanning the gap. The CDR3 covers 13 residues. The CDR3 bases are TGCGCCAGCAGTCCTAGGGGGAACACTGAAGCTTTCTTT. Translated: CASSPRGNTEAFF.

The rearrangement uses TRBV18 and TRBJ2-7; D is perhaps TRBD2 (6 bases). The CDR3 runs 13 residues. V gave up 6 bases and J gave up 3 bases, with 12 bases separating them. Germline assignment: CDR1 KGHSH and CDR2 LQKENI. The CDR3 spells CASSRDSGYEQYF. As DNA, the CDR3 is TGTGCCAGCTCTCGGGACTCCGGCTACGAGCAGTACTTC.

This clone is a singleton in its sample. The chain carries TRBV9 and TRBJ1-1; no firm D call. Trimming shortened V by 0 bases and J by 4 bases, and 13 bases separated the two germline ends. The CDR3 covers 15 residues. Germline CDR1 is SGDLS and CDR2 is YYNGEE. CDR3 nucleotide sequence: TGTGCCAGCAGCGTAGGGGAGGGTAGAGGCACTGAAGCTTTCTTT. It encodes CASSVGEGRGTEAFF.

The chain uses TRBV7-3 and TRBJ1-1; 11 bases line up with TRBD1. The CDR3 sequence is 16 residues long. The germline V gene encodes CDR1 SGHTA and CDR2 FQGTGA. Trimming took 5 bases from V and 1 from J; bases not matched to a gene: 6. The CDR3 region is CASSTGQGVPNTEAFF. Here the CDR3 DNA reads TGTGCCAGCAGCACGGGACAGGGGGTTCCGAACACTGAAGCTTTCTTT.

This clone was detected once. The chain employs TRBV28 and TRBJ1-2; 8 bases agree with TRBD1. Trimming took 5 bases from V and 5 from J; bases not matched to a gene: 7. The CDR3 has 14 amino acids. Germline CDR1 MDHEN, CDR2 SYDVKM. The CDR3 sequence: CASSQPGQEYGYTF. The CDR3 DNA sequence: TGTGCCAGCAGTCAGCCGGGACAGGAATATGGCTACACCTTC.

This clone has a single count. The V call is TRBV18, the J call TRBJ1-1; a weak D match, TRBD1 (5 bases). Germline V CDR1 and CDR2: KGHSH, LQKENI. The CDR3 is made up of 13 amino acids. V lost 3 bases, J lost 5 bases, and 10 bases lay in between. The CDR3 here is CASSPLRETEAFF. The CDR3 DNA reads TGTGCCAGCTCACCCCTCAGGGAAACTGAAGCTTTCTTT.

The J gene is TRBJ2-7, the V gene TRBV6-2 or TRBV6-3; D unclear. V lost 5 bases to trimming and J lost 7 bases, with 9 bases between them. CDR1 is MNHEY, CDR2 SVGEGT, per germline. This CDR3 is built from 11 residues. The CDR3 protein is CASSRVEEQYF. The CDR3 DNA is TGTGCCAGCAGTCGGGTTGAGGAGCAGTACTTC.

Concerning this clone itself: The junction departs from germline at one end; a sequencing error may be responsible. The rearrangement joins TRBV10-1 to TRBJ2-3; 7 nucleotides line up with TRBD2. Germline loops: CDR1 WNHNN, CDR2 SYGVQD (reference sequence). The CDR3 extends over 12 amino acids. In DNA form, the CDR3 reads TGCGCCGGCAGCCACGGGGGGGATACGCAGTATTTT. It encodes CAGSHGGDTQYF.

The V and J genes are TRBV7-2 and TRBJ2-1; 9 bases match TRBD2. The V and J ends lost 5 bases and 0 bases, in that order; junction bases with no gene match: 2. Germline values: CDR1 SGHTA, CDR2 FQGNSA. The CDR3 contains 15 residues. The CDR3 bases are TGTGCCAGCAGCAGTAGCGGGGGCTCCTACAATGAGCAGTTCTTC. It codes for CASSSSGGSYNEQFF.

The rearrangement links TRBV5-1 to TRBJ1-6; D is ambiguous. Per the germline V gene, CDR1 is SGHRS and CDR2 is YFSETQ. Trimming took 1 base from V and 8 from J, leaving 7 bases between them. This CDR3 has 13 residues. CDR3 in amino acids: CASSLRRDSPLHF. CDR3 bases: TGCGCCAGCAGCTTGAGGAGGGATTCACCCCTCCACTTT.

The chain links TRBV19 to TRBJ1-1; D is perhaps TRBD1 (5 bases). V was pared by 8 bases and J by 10 bases, with 23 bases between. The CDR3 loop spans 14 amino acids. Germline-derived CDR1 and CDR2 are LNHDA and SQIVND (reference sequence). The CDR3 sequence: CASHMGPDQYGAFF. The CDR3 region has the DNA TGTGCCAGTCATATGGGGCCCGATCAATATGGAGCTTTCTTT.

The chain has TRBV7-9 and TRBJ1-1; 7 bases line up with TRBD1. The V and J ends lost 5 bases and 3 bases, in that order; junction bases with no gene match: 9. Germline V CDR1 and CDR2: SEHNR, FQNEAQ (reference sequence). The CDR3 totals 15 residues. CDR3 DNA sequence: TGTGCCAGCAGCCCAAGACAGGGTCTGGACACTGAAGCTTTCTTT. Its translation: CASSPRQGLDTEAFF. The full variable domain, rest sourced from reference TRBV7-9 and TRBJ1-1, is DTGVSQNPRHKITKRGQNVTFRCDPISEHNRLYWYRQTLGQGPEFLTYFQNEAQLEKSRLLSDRFSAERPKGSFSTLEIQRTEQGDSAMYLCASSPRQGLDTEAFFGQGTRLTVV.

This chain connects TRBV23-1 to TRBJ1-1; 12 nucleotides align to TRBD1. TRBV23-1 is an ORF; its function is uncertain. Losses at the gene ends were 6 bases for V and 5 bases for J; bases not matched to a gene: 13. The CDR3 runs to 17 residues. The CDR3 coding sequence is TGCGCCAGCAGACCCCGGGACAGGGGGCGGGAGGGTACTGAAGCTTTCTTT. Translation: CASRPRDRGREGTEAFF.

This chain links TRBV5-3 with TRBJ1-5; no reliable D call. TRBV5-3 is an ORF, with its function uncertain. CDR3 length: 12 residues. V lost 2 bases and J lost 4, with 4 bases in between. The CDR3: CARSFINQPQHF. DNA of the CDR3: TGTGCCAGAAGCTTTATAAATCAGCCCCAGCATTTT.

V is TRBV6-5 and J is TRBJ2-7, with a weak D call TRBD2 (5 bases). CDR1 is MNHEY, CDR2 SVGAGI, per germline. The CDR3 consists of 13 residues. V shed 5 bases and J shed 3 bases, with 11 bases lying between them. The CDR3 is CASSLTIRYEQYF. The CDR3 DNA sequence: TGTGCCAGCAGTCTGACTATCCGCTACGAGCAGTACTTC.

The chain uses TRBV5-1 and TRBJ1-1; 7 positions match TRBD1. V shed 4 bases and J 7 bases; nucleotides not matched to a gene: 4. Germline assignment: CDR1 SGHRS and CDR2 YFSETQ. CDR3 length: 12 residues. Written as DNA, the CDR3 is TGCGCCAGCAGCATCGGACAGGATGAAGCTTTCTTT. It yields the protein CASSIGQDEAFF.

V and J are TRBV7-2 and TRBJ2-3; 11 bases line up with TRBD2. In germline, CDR1 is SGHTA, CDR2 FQGNSA. The V and J ends lost 6 bases and 1 base, in that order; junction bases with no gene match: 6. CDR3 length: 16 residues. CDR3 protein: CASRLAGDQRTDTQYF. The CDR3, as DNA: TGTGCCAGCAGACTAGCGGGGGACCAGCGCACAGATACGCAGTATTTT.

The rearrangement links TRBV6-4 to TRBJ2-7; 11 bases map to TRBD2. Germline assignment: CDR1 MRHNA and CDR2 SNTAGT. The ends lost 4 bases at V and 2 bases at J; junction bases unmatched: 7. This CDR3 is 16 amino acids long. The CDR3 spells CASSVLAGGSPYEQYF. The CDR3 DNA reads TGTGCCAGCAGTGTCTTAGCGGGAGGGAGCCCCTACGAGCAGTACTTC.

The rearrangement uses TRBV9 and TRBJ2-1; 8 bases agree with TRBD1. Per germline, CDR1 SGDLS and CDR2 YYNGEE. Unmatched junction bases numbered 10, after V lost 4 bases and J lost 1 base. The CDR3 totals 17 residues. The CDR3 DNA follows: TGTGCCAGCAGCCCAAGGGGGACAGGCGATTCCTACAATGAGCAGTTCTTC. It encodes CASSPRGTGDSYNEQFF.

V and J are TRBV5-1 and TRBJ2-1, with a possible D match to TRBD2 (5 bases). Deletions cut 4 bases from V and 4 bases from J, with 15 bases between. Germline CDR1 SGHRS, CDR2 YFSETQ. The CDR3 sequence is 15 residues long. As DNA, the CDR3 is TGCGCCAGCAGCCCAGCGGCGACCTCATACAATGAGCAGTTCTTC. This sequence encodes CASSPAATSYNEQFF.

The chain joins TRBV5-8 to TRBJ2-7, with 13 bases identical to TRBD2. The germline V gene has CDR1 SGHTS and CDR2 YDEGEE. The V and J ends lost 5 bases and 2 bases, in that order; junction bases with no gene match: 7. The CDR3 runs 16 residues. The CDR3 sequence: CASSRRGLAGPYEQYF. For the CDR3, the DNA is TGTGCCAGCAGTCGAAGGGGACTAGCGGGGCCCTACGAGCAGTACTTC.

This chain connects TRBV12-3 or TRBV12-4 to TRBJ2-3; D perhaps matches TRBD2 (6 bases). With 5 bases removed from V and 3 bases from J, the gap between germline ends came to 9 bases. CDR3 length: 13 amino acids. The DNA for the CDR3 is TGTGCCAGCAGTCATCTAGCGACAGATACGCAGTATTTT. Translating it yields CASSHLATDTQYF.

The chain uses TRBV7-2 and TRBJ1-2, with no clear D. The CDR3 loop spans 14 amino acids. Germline CDR1 SGHTA, CDR2 FQGNSA. Trimming removed 0 bases from V and 0 bases from J, with 5 bases in between. CDR3 nucleotide sequence: TGTGCCAGCAGCTTAGCGCCGGCTAACTATGGCTACACCTTC. It yields the protein CASSLAPANYGYTF.

The chain recombines TRBV7-6 with TRBJ1-2; 7 bases are a match to TRBD1. Losses at the gene ends were 4 bases for V and 3 bases for J; bases not matched to a gene: 2. Germline CDR1 reads SGHVS; CDR2 reads FNYEAQ. There are 13 residues in the CDR3. DNA of the CDR3: TGTGCCAGCAGCTCTGACAGGGACTATGGCTACACCTTC. Protein product: CASSSDRDYGYTF.

This chain connects TRBV6-2 or TRBV6-3 to TRBJ2-5; the match to TRBD1 covers 11 bases. The CDR3 contains 19 residues. Germline CDR1 and CDR2: MNHEY and SVGEGT. V dropped 4 bases and J dropped 4; count of bases not matched to a gene: 17. The CDR3 spells CASSSGTGGPPARSETQYF. For the CDR3, the DNA is TGTGCCAGCAGTTCCGGGACAGGGGGACCCCCAGCTCGGTCAGAGACCCAGTACTTC.

The rearrangement joins TRBV4-1 to TRBJ2-7; 9 positions agree with TRBD2. The CDR3 length is 15 residues. Germline V gene data show CDR1 as MGHRA and CDR2 as YSYEKL. V lost 0 bases to trimming and J lost 2 bases; unmatched junction nucleotides: 2. The CDR3, as DNA: TGCGCCAGCAGCCAAGACCTAGCGGGACCCTACGAGCAGTACTTC. It yields the protein CASSQDLAGPYEQYF.